These T cell receptor beta chains were read from a single sample in a study of PD-L1 blockade in urothelial cancer. Method: immunoSEQ multiplex PCR; TCRdb's copy keeps in-frame clones and lacks some. The profile covers 70,000 to 100,000 clones, with 84% appearing a single time and approximately 2% taken by the ten largest. The specimen comprised PBMCs, sampled around atezolizumab (anti-PD-L1) treatment. The source is a man between 60 and 75 years old with urothelial cancer. CDR3s include the opening cysteine and the closing phenylalanine or tryptophan. D genes are given only for firm matches. Not all rows give a size; the values are once, few, many and, for expanded clones, a class.

>TRBD1|.|15|TRBJ2-7|TRBV7-8
TGTGCCAGCAGCTTCTCGTCCGGGACAGCCTACGAGCAGTACTTC
CASSFSSGTAYEQYF
>.|.|15|TRBJ1-5|TRBV7-2
TGTGCCAGCAGCCCCAATAGGGGCAAAAATCAGCCCCAGCATTTT
CASSPNRGKNQPQHF
>.|.|15|TRBJ2-1|TRBV2
TGTGCCAGCAGTGAGGTTGTTTGGCTCTACAATGAGCAGTTCTTC
CASSEVVWLYNEQFF
>.|.|13|TRBJ1-5|TRBV5-1
TGCGCCAGCAGGCCCGGGGTGAATCAGCCCCAGCATTTT
CASRPGVNQPQHF
>TRBD1|.|15|TRBJ2-5|TRBV5-1
TGCGCCAGCAGCCTGGGACAGGGAGGTATAGAGACCCAGTACTTC
CASSLGQGGIETQYF
>.|once|14|TRBJ2-2|TRBV6-5
TGTGCCAGCATTCTTGGACAGAACACCGGGGAGCTGTTTTTT
CASILGQNTGELFF
>TRBD1|.|13|TRBJ1-2|TRBV29-1
TGCAGCGTCACAGGGGGGGCGCGTTATGGCTACACCTTC
CSVTGGARYGYTF
>TRBD1|.|16|TRBJ2-3|TRBV5-6
TGTGCCAGCAGCAAATCGGGACAGGGGGTTAGAGATACGCAGTATTTT
CASSKSGQGVRDTQYF
>.|few|13|TRBJ1-1|TRBV7-9
TGTGCCAGCAGCTCAACAGGGAAGCCTGAAGCTTTCTTT
CASSSTGKPEAFF
>TRBD2|.|16|TRBJ2-2|TRBV5-3
TGTGCCAGAAGCTTGGAAGGGAGGGGTAACCCCGGGGAGCTGTTTTTT
CARSLEGRGNPGELFF
>TRBD1|.|14|TRBJ2-7|TRBV28
TGTGCCAGCGGCTCCGGACAGGGTAACTACGAGCAGTACTTC
CASGSGQGNYEQYF
>TRBD1|.|16|TRBJ2-7|TRBV28
TGTGCCAGCAGCTTCCTAGGGACAGGGAGGGCCTACGAGCAGTACTTC
CASSFLGTGRAYEQYF
>.|.|15|TRBJ1-4|TRBV25-1
TGTGCCAGCAGTGGTATCGGGAACATAAATGAAAAACTGTTTTTT
CASSGIGNINEKLFF
>.|.|15|TRBJ2-7|TRBV5-4
TGTGCCAGCAGCAGAAAAAGCGGAGCTACCTACGAGCAGTACTTC
CASSRKSGATYEQYF
>TRBD1|.|15|TRBJ2-1|TRBV2
TGTGCCAGCAGCGATCCTCGACAGGGTTACGGTGAGCAGTTCTTC
CASSDPRQGYGEQFF
>.|.|19|TRBJ1-1|TRBV7-2
TGTGCCAGCAGCTCCCCGCTACTGTGGAGCGACCCGATGAACACTGAAGCTTTCTTT
CASSSPLLWSDPMNTEAFF
>TRBD2|.|15|TRBJ2-3|TRBV6-5
TGTGCCAGTGTATCACGGGGGGGGGCCACAGATACGCAGTATTTT
CASVSRGGATDTQYF
>TRBD1|.|15|TRBJ2-7|TRBV30
TGTGCCTGGAGTGTAAGGGGGACAGGTCCCTACGAGCAGTACTTC
CAWSVRGTGPYEQYF
>TRBD1|once|15|TRBJ2-7|TRBV19
TGTGCCAGTAGTCCCTACCAGGGACAGACCTACGAGCAGTACTTC
CASSPYQGQTYEQYF
>TRBD2|.|15|TRBJ2-5|TRBV5-1
TGCGCCAGCAGCTTGGCGGGAGGGTCCCAAGAGACCCAGTACTTC
CASSLAGGSQETQYF
>TRBD1|.|15|TRBJ1-2|TRBV18
TGTGCCAGCTCACCTAGGACAGGCTCTAACTATGGCTACACCTTC
CASSPRTGSNYGYTF
>.|.|13|TRBJ1-1|TRBV2
TGTGCCAGCAGGGGCAGCCGGAACACTGAAGCTTTCTTT
CASRGSRNTEAFF
>.|.|15|TRBJ1-6|TRBV4-2
TGTGCCAGCAGCCAAGGTTCCGGGAACAATTCACCCCTCCACTTT
CASSQGSGNNSPLHF
>.|.|18|TRBJ1-1|TRBV12-2
TGTGCAAGTCGCTGTAAACCCGGGACAGGGGGCTTGGGCACTGAAGCTTTCTTT
CASRCKPGTGGLGTEAFF
>.|.|17|TRBJ1-3|TRBV19
TGTGCCAGTATCCGAGGCGGGACGCCCAGCTCTGGAAACACCATATATTTT
CASIRGGTPSSGNTIYF
>TRBD1|.|15|TRBJ1-3|TRBV6-1
TGTGCCAGCAGTGAAGGGACCACAGGGGGCCCTGCCATATATTTT
CASSEGTTGGPAIYF
>.|.|13|TRBJ2-3|TRBV10-3
TGTGCCATCAGTGAAACGGTTGCAGATACGCAGTATTTT
CAISETVADTQYF
>.|.|14|TRBJ1-4|TRBV19
TGTGCCAGTAGTATAAACAGGGCAAATGAAAAACTGTTTTTT
CASSINRANEKLFF
>.|.|13|TRBJ2-1|TRBV5-1
TGCGCCAGCGGGGCAAATACCTACAATGAGCAGTTCTTC
CASGANTYNEQFF